These 20 T cell receptor beta chains share one sample of origin, sequenced in a study of shared clonotypes between healthy human individuals. The assay was immunoSEQ multiplex PCR, and TCRdb's table has in-frame clones only and misses some. The sample shows around 2.5 million clones, more than 85% of them seen only once. The sample was naive CD4+ T cells from PBMCs. Documented subset: CD45RA+ positively selected. The origin of the receptors is a man between 18 and 29 years old in good health. Some clones in this sample may be carry-over from other donors' samples.

Comments on this clone: Distinct nucleotide sequences in the sample also encode this CDR3. The chain is built from TRBV30 and TRBJ1-5; D call uncertain. CDR1 is GTSNPN and CDR2 is SVGIG in the germline V gene (reference sequence). CDR3 length: 14 residues. V lost 1 base to trimming and J lost 0 bases, with 7 bases between them. The CDR3 here is CAWSAVHSNQPQHF. In DNA form, the CDR3 reads TGTGCCTGGAGTGCCGTACATAGCAATCAGCCCCAGCATTTT.

The DNA of the CDR3 is TGTGCCAGCAGCGGAGATCGGCAAGACGAGACCCAGTACTTC. Translation gives CASSGDRQDETQYF. The chain is built from TRBV5-5 and TRBJ2-5; D is unclear. V was shortened by 4 bases and J by 5 bases, with 15 bases between the two germline ends. The germline gives CDR1 SGHKS, CDR2 YYEKEE (reference sequence). The CDR3 covers 14 residues.

The rearrangement joins TRBV20-1 to TRBJ2-7; no clear D gene. V lost 8 bases to trimming and J lost 6 bases, with 14 bases between them. The CDR3 has 11 residues. CDR1 is DFQATT and CDR2 is SNEGSKA in the germline V gene (reference sequence). CDR3 DNA sequence: TGCAGTCCCGTCCTAGGAACCGAGCAGTACTTC. This codes for CSPVLGTEQYF.

The chain links TRBV4-3 to TRBJ2-7, with 8 bases that match TRBD1. Germline-derived CDR1 and CDR2 are LGHNA and YSLEER. The V segment lost 2 bases and the J segment 2 bases; nucleotides outside the gene matches: 8. The CDR3 consists of 16 residues. In DNA form, the CDR3 reads TGCGCCAGCAGCCAACCCCCAGGACAGGGCGCCTACGAGCAGTACTTC. Its translation: CASSQPPGQGAYEQYF.

About this clone: At one end, the junction sequence differs from germline, possibly due to a read error. The genes are TRBV29-1 and TRBJ2-1; a possible D gene is TRBD1 (6 bases). CDR1 and CDR2 (germline): SQVTM, ANQGSEA. The CDR3 sequence is 14 residues long. The CDR3 DNA reads TGCAGCGTTCAAGACAGGCTCCCCTACAATGAGCAGTTCTTC. Translating it yields CSVQDRLPYNEQFF.

V usage is TRBV28 and J usage is TRBJ2-1; TRBD2 is a possible D gene (6 bases). Per the germline V gene, CDR1 is MDHEN and CDR2 is SYDVKM. The CDR3 loop spans 15 amino acids. The V gene lost 7 bases and the J gene lost 4 bases, with 17 bases spanning the gap. The CDR3 region has the DNA TGTGCCAGCACCCCCCCGGCTAGCGTTTACAATGAGCAGTTCTTC. This translates into CASTPPASVYNEQFF.

The chain links TRBV4-3 to TRBJ1-4; D is unresolved. In germline, CDR1 is LGHNA, CDR2 YSLEER. The CDR3 loop spans 17 amino acids. Trimming stripped 0 bases from V and 0 bases from J, with 11 bases between. CDR3 bases: TGCGCCAGCAGCCAAGATTCGGGAGTTGCAACTAATGAAAAACTGTTTTTT. Amino acids: CASSQDSGVATNEKLFF.

This chain links TRBV18 with TRBJ1-1, with a weak D call TRBD1 (6 bases). The CDR3 has 14 residues. The germline V gene encodes CDR1 KGHSH and CDR2 LQKENI. V dropped 3 bases and J dropped 3 bases, with 11 bases sitting between them. CDR3 DNA: TGTGCCAGCTCACCGGGGGGGCCAGACACTGAAGCTTTCTTT. This sequence encodes CASSPGGPDTEAFF.

The chain has TRBV27 and TRBJ2-1, with 11 bases identical to TRBD1. V lost 7 bases and J lost 6; bases outside the gene matches: 2. The CDR3 length is 13 residues. CDR1 and CDR2 from the germline V gene are MNHEY and SMNVEV (reference sequence). The CDR3: CASTDRGPNEQFF. The DNA for the CDR3 is TGTGCCAGCACGGACAGGGGGCCCAATGAGCAGTTCTTC.

The V and J genes are TRBV30 and TRBJ2-3; 8 nucleotides align to TRBD2. The J segment lost 4 bases and the V segment lost 3 bases, leaving 3 bases of the junction unmatched. Germline CDR1 reads GTSNPN; CDR2 reads SVGIG (reference sequence). CDR3 size: 13 residues. CDR3 sequence: CAWSEAGADTQYF. CDR3 sequence (DNA): TGTGCCTGGAGCGAAGCGGGAGCAGATACGCAGTATTTT.

The chain is built from TRBV5-6 and TRBJ1-5; D gene uncertain. This CDR3 spans 15 amino acids. In germline, CDR1 is SGHDT, CDR2 YYEEEE. V was cut by 2 bases and J by 0 bases, with 9 bases left in between. As DNA, the CDR3 is TGTGCCAGCAGCTTTGGAGGGTATAGCAATCAGCCCCAGCATTTT. It specifies CASSFGGYSNQPQHF.

With respect to this clone: The same CDR3 can be traced to other DNA sequences in this sample. The gene calls are TRBV9 and TRBJ2-1; TRBD2 is a possible D gene (5 bases). From germline, CDR1 is SGDLS and CDR2 YYNGEE. Trimming removed 3 bases from V and 2 bases from J, with 6 bases in between. CDR3 length equals 13 residues. This CDR3 reads CASSAGAYNEQFF. CDR3 DNA: TGTGCCAGCAGCGCCGGGGCCTACAATGAGCAGTTCTTC.

The chain carries TRBV7-6 and TRBJ2-7, with D perhaps matching TRBD2 (6 bases). Per the germline V gene, CDR1 is SGHVS and CDR2 is FNYEAQ. The CDR3 runs 15 residues. V gave up 1 base and J gave up 4 bases, with 14 bases separating them. CDR3 protein: CASSLGGGTEYEQYF. The CDR3 DNA is TGTGCCAGCAGCTTAGGGGGTGGGACTGAATACGAGCAGTACTTC.

V and J are TRBV6-5 and TRBJ1-5; D uncertain. Germline values: CDR1 MNHEY, CDR2 SVGAGI. This CDR3 contains 13 residues. Trimming pared 6 bases from V and 5 bases from J, leaving 11 bases between. The CDR3 region is CASRSREYQPQHF. The CDR3 region has the DNA TGTGCCAGCAGGTCCCGGGAGTATCAGCCCCAGCATTTT.

The chain joins TRBV28 to TRBJ2-3; 8 bases fit TRBD2. This CDR3 has 17 residues. Losses at the gene ends were 3 bases for V and 2 bases for J; bases not matched to a gene: 10. Germline V CDR1 and CDR2: MDHEN, SYDVKM. The CDR3 DNA follows: TGTGCCAGCAGTTTTAGGAGGAGCGGGAGACACACAGATACGCAGTATTTT. As protein: CASSFRRSGRHTDTQYF.

The chain is built from TRBV5-1 and TRBJ1-2, with a possible D match to TRBD1 (6 bases). V lost 4 bases, J lost 4 bases, and 17 bases lay in between. Germline lookup yields CDR1 SGHRS and CDR2 YFSETQ. CDR3 length: 15 residues. As DNA, the CDR3 is TGCGCCAGCAGCGCGGGGGGCACCAATTCCTATGGCTACACCTTC. This gives the protein CASSAGGTNSYGYTF.

The V call is TRBV29-1, the J call TRBJ2-7; 9 bases line up with TRBD2. Germline CDR1 reads SQVTM; CDR2 reads ANQGSEA. The CDR3 totals 13 residues. V was clipped by 4 bases and J by 2 bases; unmatched bases: 3. CDR3 DNA: TGCAGCGTTGTTGCTAGCGGGGCCTACGAGCAGTACTTC. It codes for CSVVASGAYEQYF.

V gene TRBV27 combines with J gene TRBJ2-1; 11 bases fit TRBD2. CDR1 is MNHEY, CDR2 SMNVEV, per germline (reference sequence). Unmatched junction bases numbered 4, after V lost 3 bases and J lost 12 bases. The CDR3 runs to 13 residues. DNA of the CDR3: TGTGCCAGCAGTTTGCCTAGCGGGAGGAGGCAGTTCTTC. It translates to CASSLPSGRRQFF.

This clone was seen a single time. The V and J genes are TRBV5-8 and TRBJ1-4, with no clear D. Between the trimmed V and J ends, which lost 6 bases and 8 bases, there was a span of 14 bases. Germline V gene sequence: CDR1 SGHTS, CDR2 YDEGEE. The CDR3 runs to 13 residues. The CDR3 reads CASMEQLTEKLFF. CDR3 in DNA: TGTGCCAGCATGGAACAGCTAACGGAAAAACTGTTTTTT.

This sequence joins TRBV11-2 and TRBJ2-5; TRBD2 agrees at 7 bases. J was trimmed by 5 bases and V by 0 bases; bases with no gene match: 3. Germline V gives CDR1 SGHAT, CDR2 FQNNGV. The CDR3 is made up of 14 amino acids. The CDR3, as DNA: TGTGCCAGCAGCTTAGATCTGGGGGGGGAGACCCAGTACTTC. Translated, it gives CASSLDLGGETQYF.